This TCR beta chain was documented in a study of T-cell reconstitution after alpha-beta-depleted transplantation in children. V shed 2 bases, J shed 6 bases, and the junction held 9 bases outside the gene matches. The CDR3 is 17 amino acids. Germline V lookup: CDR1 MDHEN, CDR2 SYDVKM. Preparation of the TCRbeta library was carried out with unique molecular identifiers. TCRdb reanalysed the PCR reads using MiXCR and keeps one entry per CDR3 protein. In the table there are about 370,000 distinct CDR3 sequences, roughly 22% of which are singletons. This clonotype has a count of ten or more. V gene TRBV28 combines with J gene TRBJ1-5; 11 positions agree with TRBD1. The material was PBMCs from the stem cell graft donor, obtained from the stem cell graft. The origin of this receptor is a human donor who donated a stem cell graft to a child with acute myeloid leukemia. As DNA, the CDR3 is TGTGCCAGCAGTTTAATTGGGACAGGGGGATTCAGTCAGCCCCAGCATTTT. It translates to CASSLIGTGGFSQPQHF. Drawing the rest from reference TRBV28 and TRBJ1-5, the complete variable domain is DVKVTQSSRYLVKRTGEKVFLECVQDMDHENMFWYRQDPGLGLRLIYFSYDVKMKEKGDIPEGYSVSREKKERFSLILESASTNQTSMYLCASSLIGTGGFSQPQHFGDGTRLSIL.